What follows are 10 T cell receptor beta chains derived from one specimen sequenced in a study of vaccination effects on CD4 cells after COVID-19. No antigen is known for these receptors. Sequenced by immunoSEQ multiplex PCR; TCRdb stores in-frame clones only, minus some. The profile covers approximately 23,000 clones, with around 68% appearing a single time and under 14% taken by the ten largest. Antigen-specific CD4+ T cells were expanded (with viral peptide pools) by the ViraFEST assay ahead of sequencing. CD4+ T cell isolation took place after 10 days of culture. Nucleocapsid antibody tests were negative, and the vaccine recipients had no prior SARS-CoV-2 infection. The material was CD4+ T cells from PBMCs cultured with HCoV-NL63 spike peptides, obtained before COVID-19 vaccination. The source of these receptors is a human donor who received a COVID-19 vaccine.

This clone has more than one count but fewer than ten. The chain employs TRBV3-1 (or the pseudogene TRBV3-2) and TRBJ2-7; TRBD2 matches 8 bases. Germline V gene data show CDR1 as LGHDT and CDR2 as YNNKEL (reference sequence). This CDR3 is built from 15 residues. After removal of 4 bases from V and 2 bases from J, the junction contained 7 bases not matched to a gene. This CDR3 is CASSPGTSFPYEQYF. Written as DNA, the CDR3 is TGTGCCAGCAGCCCCGGGACTAGTTTCCCCTACGAGCAGTACTTC.

The genes are TRBV6-6 and TRBJ1-1; D is undetermined. Germline V CDR1 and CDR2: MNHNY, SVGAGI (reference sequence). Trimming removed 6 bases from V and 2 bases from J, with 10 bases in between. The CDR3 is made up of 13 amino acids. For the CDR3, the DNA is TGTGCCAGCAGGTATGAGGGTAACACTGAAGCTTTCTTT. The encoded protein is CASRYEGNTEAFF.

V and J are TRBV9 and TRBJ2-2; 7 bases are shared with TRBD2. The CDR3 loop spans 15 amino acids. The trim removed 6 bases at V and 1 base at J, leaving 6 bases unmatched. Germline V lookup: CDR1 SGDLS, CDR2 YYNGEE. CDR3 nucleotides: TGTGCCAGCAATCGGGTAGCGGGGAACACCGGGGAGCTGTTTTTT. Protein sequence: CASNRVAGNTGELFF.

This clone was seen only a few times. Other DNA sequences within the sample encode an identical CDR3. The rearrangement joins TRBV3-1 (or the pseudogene TRBV3-2) to TRBJ2-7; D uncertain. V was pared by 0 bases and J by 1 base, with 7 bases between. The V gene's germline CDR1 is LGHDT and CDR2 YNNKEL (reference sequence). CDR3 length: 14 residues. The CDR3 protein is CASSQEGGSYEQYF. For the CDR3, the DNA is TGTGCCAGCAGCCAAGAGGGCGGATCCTACGAGCAGTACTTC.

The chain uses TRBV6-5 and TRBJ2-7; D unresolved. The V end lost 8 bases, the J end lost 1 base, and 15 bases lay between the germline ends. The CDR3 is 14 residues long. The germline CDR1 and CDR2 sequences are MNHEY and SVGAGI. CDR3 nucleotides: TGTGCCAGCTGCCTTTTAAGGCTTTCCTACGAGCAGTACTTC. Amino acid sequence: CASCLLRLSYEQYF.

The chain uses TRBV10-3 and TRBJ1-5; D possibly corresponds to TRBD1 (5 bases). The CDR3 length is 15 residues. Trimming removed 4 bases from V and 3 bases from J, with 13 bases in between. Germline V lookup: CDR1 ENHRY, CDR2 SYGVKD. The CDR3 coding sequence is TGTGCCATCAGTGGCACAGGTCGGAACAATCAGCCCCAGCATTTT. Residues: CAISGTGRNNQPQHF.

The chain is built from TRBV6-6 and TRBJ2-1, with 8 nucleotides matching TRBD1. The V and J ends lost 6 bases and 3 bases, in that order; junction bases with no gene match: 7. There are 15 residues in the CDR3. Germline V gene lookup returns CDR1 MNHNY and CDR2 SVGAGI (reference sequence). The CDR3, as DNA: TGTGCCAGCAGACGGACAGGGCAACTCTACAATGAGCAGTTCTTC. As protein: CASRRTGQLYNEQFF.

J is TRBJ2-1 and V is TRBV24-1; D may be TRBD1 or TRBD2 (5 bases each). Germline V gene sequence: CDR1 KGHDR, CDR2 SFDVKD. Trimming stripped 6 bases from V and 5 bases from J, with 10 bases between. This CDR3 spans 13 amino acids. The CDR3 nucleotides are TGTGCCACCAGTTCGGGACCCAACAATGAGCAGTTCTTC. It yields the protein CATSSGPNNEQFF.

The chain employs TRBV21-1 and TRBJ2-4. TRBV21-1 is a listed pseudogene. CDR3 length: 16 residues. The CDR3 nucleotides read TGTGCCAGCAGCAAAGCAGGGATATGGGCCAAAAACATTCAGTACTTC. This codes for CASSKAGIWAKNIQYF.

This clone was seen just once. This chain uses TRBV2 with TRBJ1-2; 7 bases agree with TRBD1. The CDR3 contains 14 residues. Unmatched junction bases numbered 4, after V lost 6 bases and J lost 0 bases. Germline CDR1 and CDR2: SNHLY and FYNNEI. CDR3 nucleotide sequence: TGTGCCAGCAGACGACAGGGTGCTAACTATGGCTACACCTTC. Translation gives CASRRQGANYGYTF.